This entry lists 11 T cell receptor beta chains sequenced from one sample in a study of beta chain features in type 1 diabetes. Expressed TCRB transcripts were sequenced, since all the RNA that had been isolated was reverse transcribed. TCRdb keeps only in-frame clones here, not all; method: immunoSEQ multiplex PCR. Counted here are over 150,000 clones, approximately 8.1% occurring once; the ten biggest clones make up about 0.6%. Sample: central memory CD4+ T cells from blood. These receptors came from a man aged 18-30 years in good health.

This clone was detected only a few times. This sequence joins TRBV4-2 and TRBJ2-3; D is ambiguous. V gave up 0 bases and J gave up 6 bases, with 22 bases separating them. Germline V lookup: CDR1 LGHNA, CDR2 YNFKEQ. The CDR3 sequence is 18 residues long. In DNA form, the CDR3 reads TGTGCCAGCAGCCAAGAAGTCGTTTCCCGTACCTTTCAGGATACGCAGTATTTT. As protein: CASSQEVVSRTFQDTQYF.

This clone showed up many times. The CDR3 is CASSPNTPAGRTDTQYF. DNA of the CDR3: TGTGCCAGCTCACCAAACACCCCGGCGGGGCGCACAGATACGCAGTATTTT. This chain uses TRBV18 with TRBJ2-3, with a weak D call TRBD2 (6 bases). The germline gives CDR1 KGHSH, CDR2 LQKENI. This CDR3 is 17 amino acids long. The V and J ends lost 2 bases and 1 base respectively, with 16 bases between them.

This clone has just a few counts. The chain couples TRBV18 to TRBJ2-7; 7 bases are a match to TRBD1. This CDR3 has 14 residues. Germline CDR1 is KGHSH and CDR2 is LQKENI. The junction had 4 bases not matched to a gene; V was cut back by 1 base and J by 4 bases. The CDR3 sequence: CASSPQGQIYEQYF. The CDR3 bases are TGTGCCAGCTCACCACAGGGACAGATATACGAGCAGTACTTC.

This rearrangement joins TRBV7-2 to TRBJ2-7; 10 bases map to TRBD2. Trimming cost V 4 bases and J 6 bases; bases outside gene matches: 6. Germline-derived CDR1 and CDR2 are SGHTA and FQGNSA. This CDR3 comprises 14 residues. CDR3 sequence reads: CASSSTSGVREQYF. The CDR3 DNA reads as TGTGCCAGCAGCTCTACTAGCGGGGTTCGCGAGCAGTACTTC.

V gene TRBV18 combines with J gene TRBJ2-7, with unresolved D. This CDR3 has 17 amino acids. Germline assignment: CDR1 KGHSH and CDR2 LQKENI. Trimming cost V 1 base and J 3 bases, with 19 bases left between them. In DNA form, the CDR3 reads TGTGCCAGCTCACCACTCTTTTCCCCAGGATTTCTCTACGAGCAGTACTTC. This sequence encodes CASSPLFSPGFLYEQYF.

The V call is TRBV7-6, the J call TRBJ2-3; 8 positions agree with TRBD1. This CDR3 region has 18 residues. V was clipped by 5 bases and J by 6 bases; unmatched bases: 19. Per the germline V gene, CDR1 is SGHVS and CDR2 is FNYEAQ. CDR3 residues: CASSMPGTGWSEADTQYF. The CDR3 nucleotides are TGTGCCAGCAGCATGCCCGGGACAGGATGGTCAGAGGCGGATACGCAGTATTTT.

This clone was recorded a few times. V gene TRBV28 combines with J gene TRBJ2-7; D ambiguous. This CDR3 is built from 13 residues. Germline assignment: CDR1 MDHEN and CDR2 SYDVKM. The V end was cut by 10 bases, the J end by 1 base, with 14 bases between. CDR3 DNA: TGTGCCAATTCGCGGTCGGGTTCCTACGAGCAGTACTTC. Amino acids: CANSRSGSYEQYF.

This rearrangement joins TRBV5-1 to TRBJ1-1; 7 bases agree with TRBD1. CDR3 length: 14 amino acids. Per the germline V gene, CDR1 is SGHRS and CDR2 is YFSETQ. V lost 3 bases to trimming and J lost 1 base; unmatched junction nucleotides: 3. The CDR3 sequence: CASSSGQKNTEAFF. The CDR3 DNA follows: TGCGCCAGCAGCTCGGGACAGAAGAACACTGAAGCTTTCTTT.

This clone was detected only a few times. The chain carries TRBV7-8 and TRBJ2-3, with 10 bases aligning to TRBD2. The CDR3 is 17 amino acids. V lost 4 bases and J lost 4; bases outside the gene matches: 11. CDR1 is SGHVS and CDR2 is FQNEAQ in the germline V gene. The CDR3 DNA reads as TGTGCCAGCAGCTCGCCGCCGACTAGCGGGTTCTCAGATACGCAGTATTTT. It yields the protein CASSSPPTSGFSDTQYF.

The gene calls are TRBV11-3 and TRBJ2-1; TRBD2 might be the D (6 bases). The germline V and J ends were trimmed by 2 bases and 2 bases, with 10 bases remaining between them. CDR1 SGHNT and CDR2 YENEEA come from the germline V gene. The length of the CDR3 is 15 residues. CDR3 nucleotides: TGTGCCAGCAGCTTATTAGCGGAAGCCTACAATGAGCAGTTCTTC. Its translation: CASSLLAEAYNEQFF.

This clone was seen more than once but under ten times. This sequence joins TRBV5-1 and TRBJ1-2, with 7 bases fitting TRBD1. V was pared by 0 bases and J by 1 base, with 0 bases of the junction left unmatched. The V gene's germline CDR1 is SGHRS and CDR2 YFSETQ. The CDR3 is made up of 14 amino acids. The CDR3 spells CASSLGDSNYGYTF. The DNA for the CDR3 is TGCGCCAGCAGCTTGGGGGACAGTAACTATGGCTACACCTTC.